This T cell receptor beta chain was observed in a study of CD8 T cells in ankylosing spondylitis (dated by TCRdb to the late 2010s). General notes on the study: The study set out to find disease-linked TCR variants by profiling T cell receptor beta repertoires in ankylosing spondylitis patients and healthy donors. In total, the full study cohort was made up of over a hundred healthy donors and more than 20 ankylosing spondylitis patients. Peripheral blood was sampled, and synovial fluid was additionally collected from ankylosing spondylitis patients. The full study reports these points: Blood from ankylosing spondylitis patients appeared to be characterized by a TCR beta motif made up of under ten highly homologous amino acid variants. The disease-linked clones showed a CD8+ phenotype and occurred at relatively low frequencies in peripheral blood. Some motif variants had previously been reported in the synovial fluid and blood of reactive arthritis patients, which suggests shared mechanisms of disease initiation. The disease-linked clones were reported to be significantly enriched in matched synovial fluid samples from ankylosing spondylitis patients.

The CDR3 measures 15 amino acids from cysteine to phenylalanine. Of all the DNA, just the CDR3 is kept, 45 bases in frame from base 1. CDR1 ENHRY and CDR2 SYGVKD are derived from the germline V gene. V was cut back by 3 bases and J by 2 bases, leaving a gap of 11 bases between them. Details on this clonotype: Its antigen is unknown. No much larger clone exists at a distance of one base, and base qualities are not known.

The run used an Illumina HiSeq 2500. Quantitative 5'-RACE with molecular barcodes was the method used to prepare the TCR beta libraries. On the authors' methods: To identify disease-linked TCR variants, a new computational method was used, one built on a probabilistic model of VDJ rearrangement. TCRdb handled the public reads itself, with Q25 trimming in fastp and clone calling in MiXCR, and kept productive beta chains. Each CDR3 protein appears once, grouped with its most common genes and DNA. These V and J calls derive from TCRdb rather than the authors' analysis. Within this sample are about 280,000 distinct CDR3 sequences, with 20% of them counted one time only. The biggest ten clones account for around 7.8% of the sample.

The specimen sequenced was blood, either unsorted or a sorted T cell fraction (not recorded which). Here the chain combines TRBV10-3 and TRBJ1-5, with TRBD1 perhaps the D gene, on 6 matching bases. The receptor's source is a male donor with ankylosing spondylitis or in good health (not recorded which). The DNA reads TGTGCCATCAGTGAATTGCGACAGGGCAATCAGCCCCAGCATTTT. Translated, it reads CAISELRQGNQPQHF.